One and the same sample provided the 20 T cell receptor beta chains below, sequenced in a study of blood T cells in healthy people across ages. Primed by a sample-barcoded 5' primer and a J-beta primer mix, a second PCR proceeded for about 7 to 11 cycles. Each CDR3 protein is one row after TCRdb ran MiXCR on the 5' RACE reads. Of roughly 2 million distinct CDR3 sequences in the sample, around half were seen once. Sequencing was carried out using blood. These receptors came from a woman aged 40 to 55 in good health.

This clonotype was observed a handful of times. The gene calls are TRBV12-3 or TRBV12-4 and TRBJ2-7, with D perhaps matching TRBD2 (5 bases). With 5 bases removed from V and 0 bases from J, the gap between germline ends came to 11 bases. CDR3 length equals 14 residues. This CDR3 reads CASSGGGTSYEQYF. CDR3 sequence (DNA): TGTGCCAGCAGTGGCGGAGGTACCTCCTACGAGCAGTACTTC.

Notes on this clonotype: Possible read error: a much larger clone is one base away. J is TRBJ2-1 and V is TRBV4-1; D uncertain. The V end was cut by 2 bases, the J end by 8 bases, with 13 bases between. The germline V gene encodes CDR1 MGHRA and CDR2 YSYEKL. CDR3 length equals 14 residues. The CDR3 DNA follows: TGCGCCAGCAGCCAATTCTGGGGTTCGGATGAGCAGTTCTTC. This encodes CASSQFWGSDEQFF.

The chain carries TRBV3-1 and TRBJ2-7; D remains ambiguous. Looked up from germline, CDR1 is LGHDT and CDR2 is YNNKEL (reference sequence). CDR3 length: 12 residues. V was shortened by 2 bases and J by 4 bases, with 6 bases between the two germline ends. CDR3 in DNA: TGTGCCAGCAGCCAACGAAAATACGAGCAGTACTTC. It encodes CASSQRKYEQYF.

The table lists this clonotype with a few counts. This chain connects TRBV12-3 or TRBV12-4 to TRBJ2-7; D may match TRBD1 or TRBD2 (6 bases each). Between the trimmed V and J ends, which lost 7 bases and 7 bases, there was a span of 17 bases. The CDR3 sequence is 13 residues long. The CDR3, as DNA: TGTGCCAGCACCCCGGACAGCCGGGGGGAGCAGTACTTC. Its protein product is CASTPDSRGEQYF.

V usage is TRBV6-2 or TRBV6-3 and J usage is TRBJ2-7; TRBD1 agrees at 11 bases. This CDR3 spans 15 amino acids. From germline, CDR1 is MNHEY and CDR2 SVGEGT. The J segment lost 1 base and the V segment lost 8 bases, leaving 7 bases of the junction unmatched. CDR3 in DNA: TGTGCCAGCGGTACCGGGACAGGGGGATCCTACGAGCAGTACTTC. Protein sequence: CASGTGTGGSYEQYF.

The V and J genes are TRBV18 and TRBJ2-5, with unresolved D. This CDR3 is built from 14 residues. The V gene's germline CDR1 is KGHSH and CDR2 LQKENI. The V end lost 11 bases, the J end lost 1 base, and 17 bases lay between the germline ends. The CDR3 sequence: CAGEKGQTQETQYF. CDR3 coding DNA: TGTGCCGGCGAAAAAGGGCAGACCCAAGAGACCCAGTACTTC.

V usage is TRBV7-9 and J usage is TRBJ2-6, with D maybe TRBD2 (6 bases). Per the germline V gene, CDR1 is SEHNR and CDR2 is FQNEAQ (reference sequence). Between the trimmed V and J ends, which lost 2 bases and 2 bases, there was a span of 10 bases. CDR3 length: 16 amino acids. Written as DNA, the CDR3 is TGTGCCAGCAGCTTAAGAGGAGGGCCTGGGGCCAACGTCCTGACTTTC. The encoded protein is CASSLRGGPGANVLTF.

V and J are TRBV20-1 and TRBJ1-1, with a possible D match to TRBD1 (5 bases). Germline CDR1 and CDR2: DFQATT and SNEGSKA (reference sequence). CDR3 length: 17 amino acids. With 0 bases removed from V and 2 bases from J, the gap between germline ends came to 19 bases. Written as DNA, the CDR3 is TGCAGTGCTAGAGATCAAAATCGGGAGGGGATAAACACTGAAGCTTTCTTT. Translated: CSARDQNREGINTEAFF.

The chain uses TRBV6-5 and TRBJ2-1, with TRBD2 matching 7 bases. The germline gives CDR1 MNHEY, CDR2 SVGAGI. V was clipped by 6 bases and J by 7 bases; unmatched bases: 15. The CDR3 spans 16 residues. The CDR3: CASSKTLAKFRNEQFF. CDR3 bases: TGTGCCAGCAGCAAAACACTAGCGAAGTTTCGGAATGAGCAGTTCTTC.

This clonotype appeared a few times. The CDR3 sequence: CASSRTGSSYGYTF. The CDR3 DNA follows: TGTGCCAGCAGTAGGACAGGTAGTAGCTATGGCTACACCTTC. The chain employs TRBV12-3 or TRBV12-4 and TRBJ1-2, with 7 bases that match TRBD1. Unmatched junction bases numbered 7, after V lost 5 bases and J lost 4 bases. The CDR3 has 14 residues.

The chain recombines TRBV28 with TRBJ1-5; D remains ambiguous. Deletions cut 9 bases from V and 6 bases from J, with 12 bases between. The CDR3 has 12 residues. The germline V gene encodes CDR1 MDHEN and CDR2 SYDVKM. The CDR3 coding sequence is TGTGCCAGTGGTGGTTGGGTTCAGCCCCAGCATTTT. Its translation: CASGGWVQPQHF.

This clonotype was observed a single time. The junction shows a germline mismatch at one end, possibly a read error. The chain joins TRBV7-6 to TRBJ2-3; D may be TRBD1 or TRBD2 (7 bases each). The CDR3 extends over 16 amino acids. The germline CDR1 and CDR2 sequences are SGHVS and FNYEAQ. The CDR3 DNA reads as TGTGCCGGCAGCTTGGGACAGAGGGGGGGGTCAGATACGCAGTATTTT. Translated: CAGSLGQRGGSDTQYF. Using reference TRBV7-6 and TRBJ2-3 for the parts outside the CDR3, the full variable domain is GAGVSQSPRYKVTKRGQDVALRCDPISGHVSLYWYRQALGQGPEFLTYFNYEAQQDKSGLPNDRFSAERPEGSISTLTIQRTEQRDSAMYRCAGSLGQRGGSDTQYFGPGTRLTVL.

The chain employs TRBV24-1 and TRBJ2-1; D is possibly TRBD1 (5 bases). CDR1 and CDR2 from the germline V gene are KGHDR and SFDVKD. This CDR3 contains 15 residues. The V end lost 2 bases, the J end lost 5 bases, and 12 bases lay between the germline ends. This CDR3 is CATSDWGTINNEQFF. CDR3 DNA: TGTGCCACCAGTGATTGGGGCACCATTAACAATGAGCAGTTCTTC.

This sequence joins TRBV25-1 and TRBJ1-2, with 7 nucleotides matching TRBD1. The CDR3 extends over 15 amino acids. Germline V gene data show CDR1 as MGHDK and CDR2 as SYGVNS. The trim removed 5 bases at V and 7 bases at J, leaving 13 bases unmatched. CDR3 in DNA: TGTGCCAGCAGTCTACAGGGGACGCAGGCGGCTGGCTACACCTTC. This sequence encodes CASSLQGTQAAGYTF.

This clonotype was picked up a small number of times. The V gene is TRBV5-1, the J gene TRBJ2-5; 10 bases are a match to TRBD2. Looked up from germline, CDR1 is SGHRS and CDR2 is YFSETQ. With V trimmed by 1 base and J by 1 base, 4 bases remained unmatched. This CDR3 comprises 16 residues. The chain's CDR3 is CASSLFTSGVQETQYF. The DNA for the CDR3 is TGCGCCAGCAGCTTGTTTACTAGCGGGGTCCAAGAGACCCAGTACTTC.

In this sample, this clonotype turned up a few times. The V and J genes are TRBV29-1 and TRBJ2-5, with D perhaps matching TRBD1 (5 bases). Trimming cost V 5 bases and J 13 bases, with 11 bases left between them. The germline V gene encodes CDR1 SQVTM and CDR2 ANQGSEA. The CDR3 length is 9 residues. CDR3 nucleotide sequence: TGCAGCGTTACAGGCACGGGGTACTTC. It codes for CSVTGTGYF.

There are a few counts of this clonotype. The rearrangement uses TRBV15 and TRBJ1-5; unclear D gene. The CDR3 is 13 residues long. Trimming cost V 7 bases and J 4 bases, with 11 bases left between them. The germline V gene encodes CDR1 LNHNV and CDR2 YYDKDF (reference sequence). CDR3 sequence reads: CATTESANQPQHF. As DNA, the CDR3 is TGTGCCACCACGGAATCAGCGAATCAGCCCCAGCATTTT.

J is TRBJ2-5 and V is TRBV28, with TRBD1 identical over 9 bases. CDR3 size: 16 residues. Germline V gives CDR1 MDHEN, CDR2 SYDVKM. The V gene end was trimmed by 3 bases and the J gene end by 11 bases; junction bases not matched to a gene: 16. CDR3 region: CASSFPSGQGFNEQYF. CDR3 nucleotides: TGTGCCAGCAGTTTCCCCTCGGGACAGGGTTTCAATGAGCAGTACTTC.

V usage is TRBV29-1 and J usage is TRBJ1-2, with a weak D call TRBD1 (6 bases). This CDR3 has 13 residues. From germline, CDR1 is SQVTM and CDR2 ANQGSEA. Trimming stripped 4 bases from V and 6 bases from J, with 15 bases between. The CDR3 nucleotides read TGCAGCGTTGTGCAGGGGACTGGGGATGGCTACACCTTC. Its translation is CSVVQGTGDGYTF.

The V gene is TRBV18, the J gene TRBJ1-2, with D perhaps TRBD1 (5 bases). Germline-derived CDR1 and CDR2 are KGHSH and LQKENI. V shed 5 bases and J shed 5 bases, with 24 bases lying between them. There are 17 residues in the CDR3. CDR3: CASSRAAGGNTLYGYTF. The CDR3 DNA sequence: TGTGCCAGCTCAAGAGCGGCGGGGGGGAACACTCTTTATGGCTACACCTTC.